This TCR beta chain was captured by sequencing in a study of T-cell memory formation after mild COVID-19. Study background: TCR clusters largely stayed donor specific. Study-level findings and limits: The pre-infection memory compartment contained some responding clones, suggesting cross-reactive memory joined. The study found balanced CD4/CD8 in clones contracting day 15 to 85 and a CD4+ lean in later expanders.

The CDR3 has 15 residues. CDR1 is SEHNR and CDR2 is FQNEAQ in the germline V gene (reference sequence). V was clipped by 2 bases and J by 8 bases, with 16 bases between them. The authors produced TCR alpha and TCR beta cDNA libraries with sample barcodes and UMIs by 5'RACE using constant-segment primers. TCRdb fed the 5' RACE reads into MiXCR, producing one record per CDR3 protein. The sample lists about 200,000 distinct CDR3 sequences, over 7.5% occurring once. This clonotype was seen only a few times. Its target is unknown. Material for sequencing was PBMCs or a T cell subset sorted from them (not recorded which). The chain joins TRBV7-9 to TRBJ2-1, with D possibly being TRBD1 (5 bases). This TCR was sampled from a man aged 18 to 35 who had mild COVID-19 (a few samples of this study predate the infection). Cell type and time point are not known. The CDR3 loop reads CASSLYHARVDEQFF. Here the CDR3 DNA reads TGTGCCAGCAGCTTATATCACGCCAGGGTGGATGAGCAGTTCTTC.